One sample yielded the 13 T cell receptor beta chains listed below, sequenced in a study of lymphopenia after photon versus proton radiotherapy. TCRdb's copy holds only in-frame clones and misses some; the assay was immunoSEQ multiplex PCR. The data show about 70,000 clones, with 75% to 90% seen just once and roughly 10% held by the top ten. This material consisted of peripheral blood, taken from a patient treated with proton-based radiotherapy. The receptors were sampled from a man aged 80 or over with esophageal cancer.

V and J are TRBV5-1 and TRBJ1-2, with 7 bases fitting TRBD1. V dropped 5 bases and J dropped 0; count of bases not matched to a gene: 7. CDR1 is SGHRS and CDR2 is YFSETQ in the germline V gene. This CDR3 spans 15 amino acids. This CDR3 reads CASRTGRPSNYGYTF. CDR3 DNA sequence: TGCGCCAGCAGGACAGGGCGCCCTTCTAACTATGGCTACACCTTC.

This clone was found once. This chain joins TRBV7-2 and TRBJ2-7; 9 nucleotides align to TRBD2. J lost 6 bases, V lost 0 bases, and 3 bases had no gene match. CDR3 length: 14 amino acids. Germline V gives CDR1 SGHTA, CDR2 FQGNSA. The CDR3: CASSLAGGGAEQYF. CDR3 in DNA: TGTGCCAGCAGCTTAGCGGGCGGGGGGGCCGAGCAGTACTTC.

The chain links TRBV7-7 to TRBJ2-7, with D perhaps matching TRBD2 (6 bases). V was shortened by 2 bases and J by 3 bases, with 8 bases between the two germline ends. Germline CDR1 SSHAT, CDR2 FNYEAQ (reference sequence). The CDR3 length is 13 residues. DNA of the CDR3: TGTGCCAGCAGCTTATTCGGGAGCTACGAGCAGTACTTC. Translating gives CASSLFGSYEQYF.

The V gene is TRBV27, the J gene TRBJ2-3; tentative D call: TRBD2 (7 bases). V was clipped by 6 bases and J by 4 bases, with 20 bases between them. CDR1 is MNHEY and CDR2 is SMNVEV in the germline V gene (reference sequence). The CDR3 length is 16 residues. CDR3 sequence (DNA): TGTGCCAGCAGCTTAGGGGGGGGGCGCTGGGCAGATACGCAGTATTTT. Translation gives CASSLGGGRWADTQYF.

This clone has a single count. The V and J genes are TRBV15 and TRBJ2-7, with 7 bases identical to TRBD1. Germline assignment: CDR1 LNHNV and CDR2 YYDKDF (reference sequence). Trimming cost V 0 bases and J 2 bases; bases outside gene matches: 10. There are 17 residues in the CDR3. The CDR3 nucleotides are TGTGCCACCAGCAGAGATTCTCTCGGGGACAGCGCCTACGAGCAGTACTTC. Translation gives CATSRDSLGDSAYEQYF.

In this sample, this clone turned up a few times. The V and J genes are TRBV5-1 and TRBJ2-2; D perhaps matches TRBD2 (6 bases). CDR3 length equals 16 residues. Trimming took off 0 bases at V and 7 bases at J, with 16 bases between the two ends. In germline, CDR1 is SGHRS, CDR2 YFSETQ. The CDR3 loop is CASSLDGGFFGGELFF. CDR3 sequence (DNA): TGCGCCAGCAGCTTGGACGGGGGTTTCTTCGGCGGGGAGCTGTTTTTT. The full variable domain, in which reference TRBV5-1 and TRBJ2-2 provide the parts outside the CDR3, is KAGVTQTPRYLIKTRGQQVTLSCSPISGHRSVSWYQQTPGQGLQFLFEYFSETQRNKGNFPGRFSGRQFSNSRSEMNVSTLELGDSALYLCASSLDGGFFGGELFFGEGSRLTVL.

The chain employs TRBV30 and TRBJ1-2, with D perhaps matching TRBD1 (5 bases). There are 13 residues in the CDR3. Germline loops: CDR1 GTSNPN, CDR2 SVGIG (reference sequence). Trimming took off 0 bases at V and 6 bases at J, with 11 bases between the two ends. The CDR3 DNA reads TGTGCCTGGAGTGTAGTGTCAGGGAATGGCTACACCTTC. It specifies CAWSVVSGNGYTF.

This clone appeared once. The chain carries TRBV7-2 and TRBJ2-5; TRBD2 is a possible D gene (6 bases). V lost 5 bases and J 1 base, leaving 11 bases between the germline ends. CDR1 SGHTA and CDR2 FQGNSA come from the germline V gene. This CDR3 has 14 residues. CDR3 amino acids: CASSAQGGQETQYF. Here the CDR3 DNA reads TGTGCCAGCAGCGCTCAGGGAGGCCAAGAGACCCAGTACTTC.

V usage is TRBV7-3 and J usage is TRBJ2-1; D remains unclear. Germline lookup yields CDR1 SGHTA and CDR2 FQGTGA. The CDR3 spans 11 residues. Trimming took 5 bases from V and 8 from J, leaving 7 bases between them. CDR3 in amino acids: CASSQGYEQFF. The CDR3 nucleotides are TGTGCCAGCAGCCAAGGCTATGAGCAGTTCTTC.

The V call is TRBV25-1, the J call TRBJ2-5; D is tentatively TRBD1 or TRBD2 (6 bases each). Germline CDR1 is MGHDK and CDR2 is SYGVNS. The CDR3 loop spans 13 amino acids. The V gene lost 2 bases and the J gene lost 5 bases, with 9 bases spanning the gap. The CDR3: CASSEQGRETQYF. The DNA of the CDR3 is TGTGCCAGCAGTGAACAGGGGAGGGAGACCCAGTACTTC.

The chain has TRBV30 and TRBJ2-5, with unresolved D. The CDR3 runs 13 residues. Germline V CDR1 and CDR2: GTSNPN, SVGIG (reference sequence). Trimming shortened V by 3 bases and J by 2 bases, and 10 bases separated the two germline ends. The CDR3 loop reads CAWSRASQETQYF. CDR3 DNA: TGTGCCTGGAGCCGAGCGTCGCAAGAGACCCAGTACTTC.

The V call is TRBV6-5, the J call TRBJ1-2; TRBD1 is a possible D gene (5 bases). The V end was cut by 8 bases, the J end by 3 bases, with 19 bases between. Germline V gene data show CDR1 as MNHEY and CDR2 as SVGAGI. The CDR3 sequence is 15 residues long. Here the CDR3 reads CASANRWGGYYGYTF. For the CDR3, the DNA is TGTGCCAGCGCAAATCGTTGGGGGGGTTACTATGGCTACACCTTC.

This chain joins TRBV6-6 and TRBJ2-7; D remains unclear. This CDR3 region has 15 residues. The V end was cut by 0 bases, the J end by 2 bases, with 11 bases between. CDR1 is MNHNY and CDR2 is SVGAGI in the germline V gene (reference sequence). The CDR3 coding sequence is TGTGCCAGCAGTTACTCGTCAACACCTCCCTACGAGCAGTACTTC. Amino acids: CASSYSSTPPYEQYF.